A single sample gave rise to the 17 T cell receptor beta chains below, sequenced in a study of T cells in Graves' hyperthyroidism and ophthalmopathy. Using RNA transcripts as the source, TCR beta CDR3 regions were amplified. Initially, a first-round RT-PCR of the TCR CDR3 employed the HTBI primer set. One entry per CDR3 protein results from TCRdb running MiXCR on the multiplex PCR reads. The sample holds approximately 530,000 distinct CDR3 sequences; 16% are singletons and the top ten take around 19%. Sample: blood. These receptors were collected from a woman between 18 and 29 years old with Graves' hyperthyroidism.

The chain carries TRBV7-2 and TRBJ2-1, with D perhaps being TRBD1 or TRBD2 (5 bases each). Trimming removed 0 bases at V and 7 bases at J, with 13 bases between. Germline lookup yields CDR1 SGHTA and CDR2 FQGNSA. CDR3 length: 15 amino acids. The CDR3 protein is CASSLAWGRENEQFF. CDR3 DNA sequence: TGTGCCAGCAGCTTAGCTTGGGGCAGGGAGAATGAGCAGTTCTTC.

This clonotype was picked up many times. The chain uses TRBV3-1 and TRBJ2-5; D gene unclear. The CDR3 has 16 amino acids. CDR1 and CDR2 (germline): LGHDT, YNNKEL (reference sequence). The ends were cut back, 1 base at V and 4 bases at J, with 16 bases in the middle. Here the CDR3 reads CASSQGASVGIETQYF. The CDR3 DNA is TGTGCCAGCAGCCAAGGAGCTAGTGTGGGAATAGAGACCCAGTACTTC.

This clonotype was seen at least ten times. The chain is built from TRBV20-1 and TRBJ2-7; 7 bases line up with TRBD2. Germline V gene sequence: CDR1 DFQATT, CDR2 SNEGSKA (reference sequence). J gave up 5 bases and V 5 bases, and 12 bases lay outside the gene matches. The CDR3 is 14 residues long. CDR3 bases: TGCAGTGCTCCCGTGGGAGGGAGGGGCGACGAGCAGTACTTC. Translation gives CSAPVGGRGDEQYF.

This clonotype turned up a few times. The V gene is TRBV12-3 or TRBV12-4, the J gene TRBJ1-5; D not certain. The CDR3 length is 17 residues. V shed 2 bases and J shed 0 bases, with 14 bases lying between them. The CDR3 DNA reads TGTGCCAGCAGTTTAAAGGACCCAAGAGGTAGCAATCAGCCCCAGCATTTT. Protein sequence: CASSLKDPRGSNQPQHF.

V usage is TRBV6-1 and J usage is TRBJ2-3; TRBD1 might be the D (7 bases). The germline V and J ends were trimmed by 5 bases and 4 bases, with 19 bases remaining between them. The CDR3 runs to 16 residues. Germline-derived CDR1 and CDR2 are MNHNS and SASEGT. For the CDR3, the DNA is TGTGCCAGCAGTCCTGACCTCCAGGGGGGAGCAGATACGCAGTATTTT. Its translation is CASSPDLQGGADTQYF.

There are many counts of this clonotype. The genes are TRBV27 and TRBJ2-1; TRBD1 aligns across 12 bases. After removal of 3 bases from V and 3 bases from J, the junction contained 9 bases not matched to a gene. CDR3 length equals 18 residues. CDR1 and CDR2 (germline): MNHEY, SMNVEV (reference sequence). CDR3 region: CASSFLGTGGTHYNEQFF. The CDR3 coding sequence is TGTGCCAGCAGTTTTCTCGGGACAGGGGGCACCCACTACAATGAGCAGTTCTTC.

The table lists this clonotype with a few counts. The genes are TRBV20-1 and TRBJ2-3, with TRBD2 as a possible D gene (6 bases). CDR3 length: 16 amino acids. The V end was cut by 0 bases, the J end by 2 bases, with 15 bases between. In germline, CDR1 is DFQATT, CDR2 SNEGSKA (reference sequence). CDR3 sequence (DNA): TGCAGTGCTAGAGATCCCGGGGCGGGGCTCACAGATACGCAGTATTTT. This sequence encodes CSARDPGAGLTDTQYF.

The chain couples TRBV7-2 to TRBJ2-2; a weak D match, TRBD2 (5 bases). CDR3 size: 14 residues. Trimming stripped 2 bases from V and 4 bases from J, with 8 bases between. In germline, CDR1 is SGHTA, CDR2 FQGNSA. CDR3 sequence reads: CASSLIGVTGELFF. The CDR3 nucleotides are TGTGCCAGCAGCTTAATCGGGGTCACCGGGGAGCTGTTTTTT.

This clonotype was detected ten times or more. This rearrangement joins TRBV5-1 to TRBJ2-7, with 9 bases identical to TRBD1. Trimming at V came to 4 bases and at J to 3 bases, leaving 8 bases not matched to a gene. The CDR3 extends over 15 amino acids. CDR1 SGHRS and CDR2 YFSETQ come from the germline V gene. CDR3 sequence reads: CASSIGTGTYYEQYF. In nucleotides, the CDR3 is TGCGCCAGCAGCATCGGGACAGGGACCTACTACGAGCAGTACTTC.

The chain links TRBV15 to TRBJ1-2, with 7 positions matching TRBD1. This CDR3 region has 13 residues. Germline CDR1 LNHNV, CDR2 YYDKDF (reference sequence). V lost 5 bases and J lost 7; bases outside the gene matches: 7. The CDR3 region has the DNA TGTGCCACCAGCGAGGGAGACAGGGTTGGCTACACCTTC. It yields the protein CATSEGDRVGYTF.

This clonotype occurred a few times. The chain uses TRBV12-3 or TRBV12-4 and TRBJ1-2; no reliable D call. V was clipped by 2 bases and J by 7 bases, with 5 bases between them. This CDR3 contains 11 residues. The CDR3 DNA sequence: TGTGCCAGCAGTTTAAGAGCTGGCTACACCTTC. This encodes CASSLRAGYTF.

This clonotype was counted many times. The V and J genes are TRBV2 and TRBJ1-5; no definite D call. Germline CDR1 is SNHLY and CDR2 is FYNNEI. Trimming shortened V by 3 bases and J by 0 bases, and 12 bases separated the two germline ends. The CDR3 is 16 amino acids. CDR3 coding DNA: TGTGCCAGCAGTGACCCCAGAAGCTATAGCAATCAGCCCCAGCATTTT. Translated: CASSDPRSYSNQPQHF.

The chain is built from TRBV12-3 or TRBV12-4 and TRBJ2-1, with 9 bases lining up with TRBD2. Trimming at V came to 3 bases and at J to 9 bases, leaving 6 bases not matched to a gene. CDR3 size: 14 residues. The CDR3 DNA reads TGTGCCAGCAGTTTCGCCAGTAGCGGGGGTGAGCAGTTCTTC. This gives the protein CASSFASSGGEQFF.

This clonotype was picked up many times. The CDR3 DNA follows: TGTGCCAGCAGTAACGGGGCAGCGACTAGCAATCAGCCCCAGCATTTT. It translates to CASSNGAATSNQPQHF. This sequence joins TRBV6-1 and TRBJ1-5; perhaps TRBD1 as D (5 bases). Trimming took off 5 bases at V and 0 bases at J, with 14 bases between the two ends. There are 16 residues in the CDR3. Germline V CDR1 and CDR2: MNHNS, SASEGT.

The gene calls are TRBV20-1 and TRBJ1-6; D possibly corresponds to TRBD1 (5 bases). This CDR3 region has 14 residues. CDR1 and CDR2 from the germline V gene are DFQATT and SNEGSKA (reference sequence). Trimming stripped 6 bases from V and 5 bases from J, with 14 bases between. The CDR3 bases are TGCAGTGCGGGGGGGGGACGTAATAATTCACCCCTCCACTTT. It is translated as CSAGGGRNNSPLHF.

This clonotype was seen a few times. The V call is TRBV20-1, the J call TRBJ2-1; D remains ambiguous. The CDR3 covers 10 residues. Germline CDR1 DFQATT, CDR2 SNEGSKA (reference sequence). Between the trimmed V and J ends, which lost 6 bases and 5 bases, there was a span of 5 bases. The DNA for the CDR3 is TGCAGTGCAGCTCACAATGAGCAGTTCTTC. Protein: CSAAHNEQFF.

This clonotype appeared many times. The rearrangement links TRBV6-1 to TRBJ1-1; possible D gene TRBD1, 5 bases. The V end was cut by 2 bases, the J end by 4 bases, with 8 bases between. CDR1 is MNHNS, CDR2 SASEGT, per germline. The length of the CDR3 is 13 residues. CDR3 DNA: TGTGCCAGCAGTGAACAGGGAGGCACTGAAGCTTTCTTT. It is translated as CASSEQGGTEAFF.